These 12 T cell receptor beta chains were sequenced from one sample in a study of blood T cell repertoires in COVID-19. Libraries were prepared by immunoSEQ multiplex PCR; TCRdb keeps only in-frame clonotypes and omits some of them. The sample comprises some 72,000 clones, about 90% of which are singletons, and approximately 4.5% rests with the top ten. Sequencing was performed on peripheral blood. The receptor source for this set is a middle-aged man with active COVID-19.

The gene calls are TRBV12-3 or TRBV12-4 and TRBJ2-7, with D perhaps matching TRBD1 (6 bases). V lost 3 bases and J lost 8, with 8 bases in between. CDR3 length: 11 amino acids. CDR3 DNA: TGTGCCAGCAGTTTCGGACAGAAGCAGTACTTC. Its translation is CASSFGQKQYF.

The CDR3 bases are TGCGCCAGCAGCCAAAACCCTCCCGGGACAGGGATCTACGAGCAGTACTTC. This gives the protein CASSQNPPGTGIYEQYF. The rearrangement links TRBV4-3 to TRBJ2-7; 9 bases align to TRBD1. Germline assignment: CDR1 LGHNA and CDR2 YSLEER. The CDR3 totals 17 residues. Losses at the gene ends were 2 bases for V and 3 bases for J; bases not matched to a gene: 11.

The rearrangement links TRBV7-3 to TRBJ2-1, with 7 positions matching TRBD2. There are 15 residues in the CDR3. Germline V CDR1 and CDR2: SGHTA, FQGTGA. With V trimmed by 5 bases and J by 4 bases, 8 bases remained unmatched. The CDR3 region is CASSTSAGAYNEQFF. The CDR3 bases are TGTGCCAGCAGCACCTCTGCGGGAGCATACAATGAGCAGTTCTTC.

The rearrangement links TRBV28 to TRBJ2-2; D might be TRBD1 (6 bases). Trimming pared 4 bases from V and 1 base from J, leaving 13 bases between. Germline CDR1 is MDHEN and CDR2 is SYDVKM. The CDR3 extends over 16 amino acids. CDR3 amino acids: CASSSVPGQNTGELFF. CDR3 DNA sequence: TGTGCCAGCAGTTCAGTCCCGGGACAGAACACCGGGGAGCTGTTTTTT.

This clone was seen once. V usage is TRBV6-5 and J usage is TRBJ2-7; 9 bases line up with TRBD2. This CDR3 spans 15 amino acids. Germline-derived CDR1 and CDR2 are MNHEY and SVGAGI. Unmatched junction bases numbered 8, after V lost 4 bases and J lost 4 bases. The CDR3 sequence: CASSSAGGGEYEQYF. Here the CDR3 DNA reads TGTGCCAGCAGTTCGGCGGGGGGGGGAGAGTACGAGCAGTACTTC.

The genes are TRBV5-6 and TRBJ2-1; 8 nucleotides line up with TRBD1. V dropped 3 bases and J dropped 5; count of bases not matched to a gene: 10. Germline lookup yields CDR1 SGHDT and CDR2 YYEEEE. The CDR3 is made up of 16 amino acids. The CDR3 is CASSWQGARLDNEQFF. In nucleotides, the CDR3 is TGTGCCAGCAGCTGGCAGGGGGCCCGACTTGACAATGAGCAGTTCTTC.

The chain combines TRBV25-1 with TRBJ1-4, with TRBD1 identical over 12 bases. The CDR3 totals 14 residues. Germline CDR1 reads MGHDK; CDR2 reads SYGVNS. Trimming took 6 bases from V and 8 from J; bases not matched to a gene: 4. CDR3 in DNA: TGTGCCAGCAGGGGGACAGGGGGCGCGGAAAAACTGTTTTTT. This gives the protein CASRGTGGAEKLFF.

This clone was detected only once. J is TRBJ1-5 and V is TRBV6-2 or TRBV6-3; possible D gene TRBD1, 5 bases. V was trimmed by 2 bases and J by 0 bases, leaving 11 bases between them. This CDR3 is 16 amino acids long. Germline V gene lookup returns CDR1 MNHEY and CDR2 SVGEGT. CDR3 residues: CASSYPPTASNQPQHF. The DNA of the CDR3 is TGTGCCAGCAGTTACCCCCCGACAGCTAGCAATCAGCCCCAGCATTTT.

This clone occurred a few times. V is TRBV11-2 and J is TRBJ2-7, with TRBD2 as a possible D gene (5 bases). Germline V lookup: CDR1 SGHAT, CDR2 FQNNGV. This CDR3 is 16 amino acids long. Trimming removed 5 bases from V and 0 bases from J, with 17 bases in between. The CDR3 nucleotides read TGTGCCAGCAGCCCCACTAGTTTGGGCTACTCCTACGAGCAGTACTTC. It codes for CASSPTSLGYSYEQYF.

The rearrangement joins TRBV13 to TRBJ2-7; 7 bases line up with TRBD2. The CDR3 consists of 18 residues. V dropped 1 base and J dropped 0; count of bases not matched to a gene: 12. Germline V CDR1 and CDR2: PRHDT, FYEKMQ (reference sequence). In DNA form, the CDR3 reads TGTGCCAGCAGCTTAGTCGGCTGGGGGGAGGGAAACTCCTACGAGCAGTACTTC. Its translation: CASSLVGWGEGNSYEQYF.

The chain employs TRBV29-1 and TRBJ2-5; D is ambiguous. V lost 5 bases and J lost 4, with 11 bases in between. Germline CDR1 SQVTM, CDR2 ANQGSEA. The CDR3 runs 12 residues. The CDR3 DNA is TGCAGCGTTCGAGAAAGTCTAGAGACCCAGTACTTC. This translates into CSVRESLETQYF.

CDR3 protein: CASSLTGQPQHF. The CDR3, as DNA: TGTGCCAGCAGCTTAACAGGGCAGCCCCAGCATTTT. The rearrangement links TRBV28 to TRBJ1-5; the D gene is possibly TRBD1 (6 bases). V dropped 6 bases and J dropped 7 bases, with 10 bases sitting between them. The CDR3 loop spans 12 amino acids. The germline gives CDR1 MDHEN, CDR2 SYDVKM.